These 17 T cell receptor beta chains came from one sample sequenced in a study of blood T cells in healthy people across ages. Together with a sample-barcoded 5' primer, a J-beta primer mix was included in a second PCR lasting about 6 to 11 cycles. Each CDR3 protein is one row after TCRdb ran MiXCR on the 5' RACE reads. Of 1.5 million to 2 million distinct CDR3 sequences listed, over 25% are singletons. Sequenced material: blood. These receptors all come from a woman under 40 in good health.

This clonotype was counted between two and nine times. This clone may be a read error of a much larger clone one base away. CDR3 residues: CSVGRGGYYEQFF. CDR3 nucleotides: TGCAGCGTTGGACGCGGAGGCTACTATGAGCAGTTCTTC. V is TRBV29-1 and J is TRBJ2-1, with a weak D call TRBD2 (5 bases). CDR3 size: 13 residues. Per germline, CDR1 SQVTM and CDR2 ANQGSEA.

J is TRBJ2-3 and V is TRBV30; 12 bases map to TRBD2. The CDR3 has 14 residues. The germline gives CDR1 GTSNPN, CDR2 SVGIG (reference sequence). V shed 3 bases, J shed 3 bases, and the junction held 1 base outside the gene matches. The CDR3 sequence is CAWSLAGGTDTQYF. The CDR3 nucleotides are TGTGCCTGGAGCCTAGCGGGAGGGACAGATACGCAGTATTTT. Together with reference TRBV30 and TRBJ2-3, the CDR3 gives the full variable domain: SQTIHQWPATLVQPVGSPLSLECTVEGTSNPNLYWYRQAAGRGLQLLFYSVGIGQISSEVPQNLSASRPQDRQFILSSKKLLLSDSGFYLCAWSLAGGTDTQYFGPGTRLTVL.

This clonotype showed up just once. One end of the junction is discordant with germline, which a read error may explain. The chain carries TRBV12-3 or TRBV12-4 and TRBJ1-2; D uncertain. This CDR3 contains 13 residues. For the CDR3, the DNA is TGTGCCGGCAGTCGACGAGGGAACTATGGCTACACCTTC. Amino acid sequence: CAGSRRGNYGYTF.

A few counts support this clonotype. V and J are TRBV4-1 and TRBJ2-3, with 10 bases matching TRBD2. The CDR3 is made up of 17 amino acids. Trimming cost V 4 bases and J 4 bases; bases outside gene matches: 11. Germline-derived CDR1 and CDR2 are MGHRA and YSYEKL. DNA for the CDR3: TGCGCCAGCAGCCTGAGAACCGGGACTAGCGTTCCAGATACGCAGTATTTT. Its translation is CASSLRTGTSVPDTQYF.

The chain combines TRBV20-1 with TRBJ2-3; 14 bases agree with TRBD2. CDR1 DFQATT and CDR2 SNEGSKA come from the germline V gene (reference sequence). With 2 bases clipped from V and 6 bases from J, the junction kept 4 bases outside the gene matches. The CDR3 length is 15 residues. The CDR3 DNA follows: TGCAGTGCTAGAAAGACTAGCGGGGGGGCTGATACGCAGTATTTT. Residues: CSARKTSGGADTQYF.

This clonotype was recorded only once. The CDR3 sequence: CASSYKASYNEQFF. The CDR3 nucleotides are TGTGCCAGCAGTTACAAGGCATCCTACAATGAGCAGTTCTTC. The chain links TRBV6-2 or TRBV6-3 to TRBJ2-1; no firm D call. This CDR3 is built from 14 residues. The V end lost 2 bases, the J end lost 1 base, and 6 bases lay between the germline ends. Germline V CDR1 and CDR2: MNHEY, SVGEGT.

The table lists this clonotype with a few counts. The genes are TRBV5-1 and TRBJ2-7; D gene uncertain. In germline, CDR1 is SGHRS, CDR2 YFSETQ. The V and J ends lost 7 bases and 3 bases respectively, with 14 bases between them. This CDR3 has 13 residues. In DNA form, the CDR3 reads TGCGCCAGCGGGGTCCAGCCAGACTACGAGCAGTACTTC. Translating gives CASGVQPDYEQYF.

The chain has TRBV16 and TRBJ1-5, with D possibly being TRBD1 (6 bases). V was trimmed by 2 bases and J by 7 bases, leaving 9 bases between them. Germline V gene data show CDR1 as KGHSY and CDR2 as FQNENV. This CDR3 spans 13 amino acids. CDR3 in DNA: TGTGCCAGCAGCCAAGGGACATGGCAGCCCCAGCATTTT. As protein: CASSQGTWQPQHF.

This clonotype was observed a handful of times. The J gene is TRBJ1-6, the V gene TRBV7-9; 9 nucleotides line up with TRBD1. J was trimmed by 6 bases and V by 5 bases; bases with no gene match: 5. Germline CDR1 SEHNR, CDR2 FQNEAQ (reference sequence). The CDR3 consists of 15 residues. The CDR3 bases are TGTGCCAGCAGCGGACAGGGGACGAGTAATTCACCCCTCCACTTT. It codes for CASSGQGTSNSPLHF.

This clonotype has at least ten counts. The chain recombines TRBV20-1 with TRBJ2-3; TRBD2 might be the D (5 bases). The CDR3 totals 13 residues. CDR1 and CDR2 (germline): DFQATT, SNEGSKA (reference sequence). V was pared by 2 bases and J by 5 bases, with 11 bases between. DNA of the CDR3: TGCAGTGCTAGACATAACGCGGGAGATACGCAGTATTTT. Translation gives CSARHNAGDTQYF.

V usage is TRBV7-3 and J usage is TRBJ2-5; D is perhaps TRBD1 or TRBD2 (5 bases each). In germline, CDR1 is SGHTA, CDR2 FQGTGA. CDR3 length: 14 residues. The V and J ends lost 2 bases and 11 bases respectively, with 18 bases between them. This chain's CDR3 is CASSLEGTYNGQYF. Written as DNA, the CDR3 is TGTGCCAGCAGCTTAGAAGGGACCTACAATGGGCAGTACTTC.

The count of this clonotype is one. With a much larger clone just one base away, this may be a read error. V usage is TRBV7-9 and J usage is TRBJ2-7; 8 nucleotides line up with TRBD2. Germline CDR1 and CDR2: SEHNR and FQNEAQ (reference sequence). The CDR3 spans 16 residues. Here the CDR3 DNA reads TGTGCCAGCAGCCCTCGGAGCGCAGCGGGAGACTACGAGCGGTACTTC. The encoded protein is CASSPRSAAGDYERYF. The full variable domain, in which reference TRBV7-9 and TRBJ2-7 provide the parts outside the CDR3, is DTGVSQNPRHKITKRGQNVTFRCDPISEHNRLYWYRQTLGQGPEFLTYFQNEAQLEKSRLLSDRFSAERPKGSFSTLEIQRTEQGDSAMYLCASSPRSAAGDYERYFGPGTRLTVT.

V and J are TRBV20-1 and TRBJ2-2; D may be TRBD1 or TRBD2 (5 bases each). CDR1 is DFQATT and CDR2 is SNEGSKA in the germline V gene (reference sequence). The V end was cut by 3 bases, the J end by 6 bases, with 14 bases between. The CDR3 is 14 amino acids. CDR3 DNA sequence: TGCAGTGCTAGGCGGGCTAGCAGGGCCGGGGAGCTGTTTTTT. This sequence encodes CSARRASRAGELFF.

On this clonotype: A much larger clone differs from this one at a single base, so this may be a read error. V gene TRBV20-1 combines with J gene TRBJ2-1; D not certain. This CDR3 has 13 residues. V lost 6 bases, J lost 12 bases, and 21 bases lay in between. From germline, CDR1 is DFQATT and CDR2 SNEGSKA (reference sequence). The CDR3, as DNA: TGCAGTGCACGACTGCCCCCCCAGGATGGGCAGTTCTTC. Its protein product is CSARLPPQDGQFF.

This clonotype was recorded a few times. This chain links TRBV20-1 with TRBJ2-7, with 7 bases fitting TRBD2. Germline-derived CDR1 and CDR2 are DFQATT and SNEGSKA (reference sequence). The junction had 6 bases not matched to a gene; V was cut back by 5 bases and J by 5 bases. There are 12 residues in the CDR3. CDR3 protein: CSAARRGDEQYF. The CDR3 nucleotides are TGCAGTGCTGCACGACGGGGGGACGAGCAGTACTTC.

A few counts support this clonotype. The chain recombines TRBV12-3 or TRBV12-4 with TRBJ2-1; 7 nucleotides match TRBD2. This CDR3 comprises 14 residues. The V and J ends lost 0 bases and 12 bases, in that order; junction bases with no gene match: 8. As DNA, the CDR3 is TGTGCCAGCAGTTTAGCGGGAGGGCCTTTCCCGCAGTTCTTC. It is translated as CASSLAGGPFPQFF.

This chain links TRBV4-3 with TRBJ2-7; 9 bases align to TRBD2. The V segment lost 0 bases and the J segment 1 base; nucleotides outside the gene matches: 4. Germline V gene lookup returns CDR1 LGHNA and CDR2 YSLEER. This CDR3 has 16 amino acids. Written as DNA, the CDR3 is TGCGCCAGCAGCCAAGAATCTAGCGGGAAGTCCTACGAGCAGTACTTC. This sequence encodes CASSQESSGKSYEQYF.